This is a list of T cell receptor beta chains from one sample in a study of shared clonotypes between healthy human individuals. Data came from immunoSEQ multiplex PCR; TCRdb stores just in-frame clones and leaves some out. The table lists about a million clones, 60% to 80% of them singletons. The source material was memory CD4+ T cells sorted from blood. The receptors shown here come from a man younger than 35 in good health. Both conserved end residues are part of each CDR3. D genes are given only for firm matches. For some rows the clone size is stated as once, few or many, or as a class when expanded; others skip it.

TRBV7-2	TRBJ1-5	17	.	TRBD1	TGTGCCAGCAGCTACGGACAGGGTGTACAGGGAGGTCAGCCCCAGCATTTT	CASSYGQGVQGGQPQHF
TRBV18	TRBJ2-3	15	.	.	TGTGCCAGCTCATCACGGCCAGGAATCACAGATACGCAGTATTTT	CASSSRPGITDTQYF
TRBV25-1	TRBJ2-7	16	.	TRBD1	TGTGCCAGCAGTGACTTCGCCGACAGGGGCCGCCACGAGCAGTACTTC	CASSDFADRGRHEQYF
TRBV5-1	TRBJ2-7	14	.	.	TGCGCCAGCAGCCCTCAGACGGGGTCGGATGAGCAGTACTTC	CASSPQTGSDEQYF
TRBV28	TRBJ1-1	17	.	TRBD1	TGTGCCAGCAGTTTATTAGTTTCAGGGGGACCGCACACTGAAGCTTTCTTT	CASSLLVSGGPHTEAFF
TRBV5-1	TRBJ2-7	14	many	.	TGCGCCAGCAGCTTGTATCCAGGGACGAACGAGCAGTACTTC	CASSLYPGTNEQYF
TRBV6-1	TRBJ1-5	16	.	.	TGTGCCAGCAGTGAAGCCGGGATGGGGGGTTATCAGCCCCAGCATTTT	CASSEAGMGGYQPQHF
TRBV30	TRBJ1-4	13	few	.	TGTGCCTGGAGTGCGGGGCGTCATGAAAAACTGTTTTTT	CAWSAGRHEKLFF
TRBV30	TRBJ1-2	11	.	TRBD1	TGTGCCCGGGACAGAGACGGTGGCTACACCTTC	CARDRDGGYTF
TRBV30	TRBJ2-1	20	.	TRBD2	TGTGTCTGGAGTGTAAATCCTAGCGGGAGACCGGCTAGCTCCTACAATGAGCAGTTCTTC	CVWSVNPSGRPASSYNEQFF
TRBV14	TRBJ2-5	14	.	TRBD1	TGTGCCAGCAGCACGGGACAGATCCAAGAGACCCAGTACTTC	CASSTGQIQETQYF
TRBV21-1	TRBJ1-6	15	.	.	TGTGCCAGCAGCCCCAGGAGCTCCTATAATTCACCCCTCCACTTT	CASSPRSSYNSPLHF
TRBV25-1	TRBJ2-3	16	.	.	TGTGCCAGTCGGAGGGGACTTAGGGGGGCCCCAGATACGCAGTATTTT	CASRRGLRGAPDTQYF
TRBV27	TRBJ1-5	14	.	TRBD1	TGTGCCAGCAGACGCGGACAGGCTAATCAGCCCCAGCATTTT	CASRRGQANQPQHF
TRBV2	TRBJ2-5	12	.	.	TGTGCCAGCAGGAAGGTCCAAGAGACCCAGTACTTC	CASRKVQETQYF
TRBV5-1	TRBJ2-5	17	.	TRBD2	TGCGCCAGCAGCCCGACAACTAGCGGGAGGGGGGAAGAGACCCAGTACTTC	CASSPTTSGRGEETQYF
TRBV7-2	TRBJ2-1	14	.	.	TGTGCCAGCAGCTTAACCGGGACCAAGAATGAGCAGTTCTTC	CASSLTGTKNEQFF
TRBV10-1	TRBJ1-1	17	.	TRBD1	TGCGCCAGCAGTGAGGTCCCTCGGACAGGGCGGACCACTGAAGCTTTCTTT	CASSEVPRTGRTTEAFF
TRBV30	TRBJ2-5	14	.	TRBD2	TGTGCCTGGAATGGGCGGGGGGGCCTTGAGACCCAGTACTTC	CAWNGRGGLETQYF
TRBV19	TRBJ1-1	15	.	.	TGTGCCAGTAGTATATCTGTCCCCAAGAACACTGAAGCTTTCTTT	CASSISVPKNTEAFF
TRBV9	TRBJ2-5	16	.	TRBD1	TGTGCCAGCAGCCCCCGGACAGGGGGCATTGGGGAGACCCAGTACTTC	CASSPRTGGIGETQYF
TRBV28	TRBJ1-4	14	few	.	TGTGCCAGCAGTTCCGGACAAAATAATGAAAAACTGTTTTTT	CASSSGQNNEKLFF
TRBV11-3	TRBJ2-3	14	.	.	TGTGCCAGCAGCTTAGGCAGGAGCACAGATACGCAGTATTTT	CASSLGRSTDTQYF
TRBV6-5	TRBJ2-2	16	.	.	TGTGCCAGCAGTTACTCTTCCGGCGGAAACACCGGGGAGCTGTTTTTT	CASSYSSGGNTGELFF
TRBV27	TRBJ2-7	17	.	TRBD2	TGTGCCAGCAGTTCAAAGGGACTAGCGGGAGGGTACTACGAGCAGTACTTC	CASSSKGLAGGYYEQYF
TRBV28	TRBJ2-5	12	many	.	TGTGCCAGCAGTCCCGTTAGGGAGACCCAGTACTTC	CASSPVRETQYF
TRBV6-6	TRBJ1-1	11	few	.	TGTGCCAGCAGTAGAGCCGGTGAAGCTTTCTTT	CASSRAGEAFF
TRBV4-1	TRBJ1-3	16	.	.	TGCGCCAGCAGCCAAGAACCCAGGGGATCTGGAAACACCATATATTTT	CASSQEPRGSGNTIYF
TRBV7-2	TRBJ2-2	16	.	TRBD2	TGTGCCAGCAGCTCTCTAGCGGGAGGGCCATCCGGGGAGCTGTTTTTT	CASSSLAGGPSGELFF
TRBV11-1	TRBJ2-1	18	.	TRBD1	TGTGCCAGCAGCCCGGGACAGGGGAGGGGTAGCTCCTACAATGAGCAGTTCTTC	CASSPGQGRGSSYNEQFF
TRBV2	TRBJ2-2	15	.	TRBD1	TGTGCCAGCAGTGGCGACAGGGGGGTGGTCGGGGAGCTGTTTTTT	CASSGDRGVVGELFF
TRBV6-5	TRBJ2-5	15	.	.	TGTGCCAGCAACTACCTGGGGCAGGTCGGGGAGACCCAGTACTTC	CASNYLGQVGETQYF
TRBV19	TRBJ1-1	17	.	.	TGTGCCAGTATCCTCGGTGGACTCGGGGCCCCGAACACTGAAGCTTTCTTT	CASILGGLGAPNTEAFF
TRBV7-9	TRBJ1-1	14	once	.	TGTGCCAGCAGCGCCGGGGTCAGGGACACTGAAGCTTTCTTT	CASSAGVRDTEAFF
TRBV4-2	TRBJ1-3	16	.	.	TGTGCCAGCAGCCAAGGGGCCGGAGGGCCTGGAAACACCATATATTTT	CASSQGAGGPGNTIYF
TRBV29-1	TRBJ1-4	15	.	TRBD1	TGCAGCGTCGTGCCGACCAGGGGGCGGGAGGAAAAACTGTTTTTT	CSVVPTRGREEKLFF
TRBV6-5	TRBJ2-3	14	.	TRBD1	TGTGCCACCCGAGGACAGGGCAGGAGAGATACGCAGTATTTT	CATRGQGRRDTQYF
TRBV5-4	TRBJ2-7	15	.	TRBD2	TGTGCCAGCAGTCCTAGCGGGAGCTACTCCTACGAGCAGTACTTC	CASSPSGSYSYEQYF
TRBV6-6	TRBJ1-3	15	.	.	TGTGCCAGCAGGGCAGGGAGTCCCTCTGGAAACACCATATATTTT	CASRAGSPSGNTIYF
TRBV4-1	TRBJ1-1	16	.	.	TGCGCCAGCAGCCAAGGGAACCCGGGGAAGGACACTGAAGCTTTCTTT	CASSQGNPGKDTEAFF
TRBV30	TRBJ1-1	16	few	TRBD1	TGTGCCTGGAGTTATCGGGACAGGGGGCAGTTTACTGAAGCTTTCTTT	CAWSYRDRGQFTEAFF
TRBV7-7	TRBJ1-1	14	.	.	TGTGCTAGCAAAGACGACAGTCTGAACACTGAAGCTTTCTTT	CASKDDSLNTEAFF
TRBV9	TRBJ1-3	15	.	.	TGTGCCAGCAGCTGGGGTAGGTCGGCCGGAAACACCATATATTTT	CASSWGRSAGNTIYF
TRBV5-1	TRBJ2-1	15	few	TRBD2	TGCGCCAGCAGCCCGGGGACTAGCGGGAGGGATGAGCAGTTCTTC	CASSPGTSGRDEQFF
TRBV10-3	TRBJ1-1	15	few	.	TGTGCCATCAGTGAGGACCGCAGAATTAACACTGAAGCTTTCTTT	CAISEDRRINTEAFF
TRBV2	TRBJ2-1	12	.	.	TGTGCCAGCAGAGGACTCGACAATGAGCAGTTCTTC	CASRGLDNEQFF
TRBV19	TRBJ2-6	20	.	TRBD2	TGTGCCAGTAGAGAAGCGGGGCGCCGTCCGCGGAGCTCTGGGGCCAACGTCCTGACTTTC	CASREAGRRPRSSGANVLTF
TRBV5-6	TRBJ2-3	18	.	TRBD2	TGTGCCAGCAGCAAGTCCACAGGACTAGCGGGTAGCACAGATACGCAGTATTTT	CASSKSTGLAGSTDTQYF
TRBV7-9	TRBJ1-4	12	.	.	TGTGCCAGCAAAGGCCTCCATGAAAAACTGTTTTTT	CASKGLHEKLFF
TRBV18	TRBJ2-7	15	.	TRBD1	TGTGCCAGCTCACAAGGGGGCGATTTGGGCTACGAGCAGTACTTC	CASSQGGDLGYEQYF
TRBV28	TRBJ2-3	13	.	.	TGTGCCAGCAGTGGGGATAGCACAGATACGCAGTATTTT	CASSGDSTDTQYF
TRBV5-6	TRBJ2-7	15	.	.	TGTGCCAGCAGCTTGCTGGGGGTAAAGGGGGGCGAGCAGTACTTC	CASSLLGVKGGEQYF
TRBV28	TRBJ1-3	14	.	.	TGTGCCAGCAGTTTTGCAGGCTCTGGAAACACCATATATTTT	CASSFAGSGNTIYF